This TCR beta chain originates from a study of long-term antiretroviral therapy in people with HIV. Study information: Samples from the earliest time points predate the 2015 immediate-ART recommendation by about a decade. The study's findings and limits: Repertoire composition at all time points was dominated by clones that had expanded before ART. Whereas controls had wider CDR3 length ranges, HIV repertoires had narrower ones.

Everyone in the study who had HIV was treated in the United States. The length of the CDR3 is 11 residues. Trimming pared 5 bases from V and 9 bases from J, leaving 8 bases between. From germline, CDR1 is MDHEN and CDR2 SYDVKM. The libraries were made with immunoSEQ v3.0 at survey level. TCRdb's table, derived via immunoSEQ multiplex PCR, lists solely in-frame clones and lacks some. The sample has approximately 12,000 clones, roughly three quarters seen once. Concerning this clone: The antigen remains unidentified.

This sample comprised unsorted PBMCs, obtained 0.8 years before starting antiretroviral therapy. The sequence derives from a woman aged 40 to 55 with HIV. This rearrangement joins TRBV28 to TRBJ2-1; no reliable D call. CDR3: CASSRTGEQFF. In nucleotides, the CDR3 is TGTGCCAGCAGTAGAACGGGTGAGCAGTTCTTC.